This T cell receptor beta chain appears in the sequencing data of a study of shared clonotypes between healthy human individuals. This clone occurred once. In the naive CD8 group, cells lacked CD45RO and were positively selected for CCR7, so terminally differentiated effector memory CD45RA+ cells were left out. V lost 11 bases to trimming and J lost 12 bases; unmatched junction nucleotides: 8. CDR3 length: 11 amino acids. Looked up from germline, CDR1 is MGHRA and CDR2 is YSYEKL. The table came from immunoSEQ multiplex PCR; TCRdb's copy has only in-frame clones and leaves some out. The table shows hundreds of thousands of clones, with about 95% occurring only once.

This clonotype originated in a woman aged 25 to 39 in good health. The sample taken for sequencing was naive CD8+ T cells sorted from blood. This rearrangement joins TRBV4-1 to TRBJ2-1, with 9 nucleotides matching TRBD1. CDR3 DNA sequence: TGCGCCGGGGGGACAGGGCTCGCGCAGTTCTTC. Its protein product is CAGGTGLAQFF.